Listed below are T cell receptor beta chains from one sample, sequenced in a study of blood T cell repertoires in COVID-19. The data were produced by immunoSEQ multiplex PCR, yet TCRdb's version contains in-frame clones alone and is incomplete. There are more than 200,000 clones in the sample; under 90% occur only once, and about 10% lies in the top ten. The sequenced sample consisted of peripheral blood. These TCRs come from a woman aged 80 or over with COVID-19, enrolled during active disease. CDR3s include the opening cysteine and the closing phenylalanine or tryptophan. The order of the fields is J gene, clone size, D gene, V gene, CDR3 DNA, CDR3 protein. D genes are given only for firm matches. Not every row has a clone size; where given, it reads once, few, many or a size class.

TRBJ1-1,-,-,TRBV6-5,TGTGCCAGCAGTTACTCAGGGACTACTGAAGCTTTCTTT,CASSYSGTTEAFF
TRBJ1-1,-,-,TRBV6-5,TGTGCCAGCAGTTCGCCCAGGGCAACGAACACTGAAGCTTTCTTT,CASSSPRATNTEAFF
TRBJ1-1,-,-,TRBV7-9,TGTGCCAGCAGCTTAGGCACTATGAACACTGAAGCTTTCTTT,CASSLGTMNTEAFF
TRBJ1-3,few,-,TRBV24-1,TGTGCCACCAGTGACCCTAACGGAAACACCATATATTTT,CATSDPNGNTIYF
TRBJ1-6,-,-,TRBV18,TGTGCCAGCTCACCAAGCCCTCTGGCACCCCTCCACTTT,CASSPSPLAPLHF
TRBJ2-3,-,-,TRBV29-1,TGCAGCGTTGTCTACTACTCTAGCACAGATACGCAGTATTTT,CSVVYYSSTDTQYF
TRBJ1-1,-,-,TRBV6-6,TGTGCCAGCAGTCCCGCTGGCGGGGACACTGAAGCTTTCTTT,CASSPAGGDTEAFF
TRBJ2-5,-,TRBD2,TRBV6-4,TGTGCCAGCAGTCCCACCGGGAGGAACCAAGAGACCCAGTACTTC,CASSPTGRNQETQYF
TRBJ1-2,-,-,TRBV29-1,TGCAGCGTCTCACCAGATCGCTATGGCTACACCTTC,CSVSPDRYGYTF
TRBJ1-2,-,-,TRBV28,TGTGCCAGCTGGGACAACCGGGGCTATGGCTACACCTTC,CASWDNRGYGYTF
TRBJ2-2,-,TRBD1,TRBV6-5,TGTGCCATTTCCCGGGACAGGGTTAACACCGGGGAGCTGTTTTTT,CAISRDRVNTGELFF
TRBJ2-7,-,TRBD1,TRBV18,TGTGCCAGCTCACCACCGGGCAGGGGGCTCTCCTACGAGCAGTACTTC,CASSPPGRGLSYEQYF
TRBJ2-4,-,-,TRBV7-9,TGTGCCAGCAGCCTAGTTTCGGGCGGGCTAGCCAAAAACATTCAGTACTTC,CASSLVSGGLAKNIQYF
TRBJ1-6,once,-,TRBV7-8,TGTGCCAGCAGCATACAGGGCCCCAATTCACCCCTCCACTTT,CASSIQGPNSPLHF
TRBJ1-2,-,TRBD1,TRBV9,TGTGCCAGCAGCGTAGATCTGTCCGGGACAGGGGGGGGCTACACCTTC,CASSVDLSGTGGGYTF
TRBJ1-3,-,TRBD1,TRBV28,TGTGCCAGCAGTTCCGCAGGGGGCGCGTTTGGAAACACCATATATTTT,CASSSAGGAFGNTIYF
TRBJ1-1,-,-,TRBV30,TGTGCCTGGAGTAGAGGGATGAACACTGAAGCTTTCTTT,CAWSRGMNTEAFF
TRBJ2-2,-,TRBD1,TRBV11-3,TGTGCCAGCAGCCCACAGGGGGCGGGGAACACCGGGGAGCTGTTTTTT,CASSPQGAGNTGELFF
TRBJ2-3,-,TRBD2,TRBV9,TGTGCCAGCAGCCCCGGGAGGGAAAGAACAGATACGCAGTATTTT,CASSPGRERTDTQYF
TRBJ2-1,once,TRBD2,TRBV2,TGTGCCAGCAGCGCTAGCGGGGGGGGTTTCTACAATGAGCAGTTCTTC,CASSASGGGFYNEQFF
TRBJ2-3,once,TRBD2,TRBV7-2,TGTGCCAGCAGTTCTCAAGCGGGGGGGCGGGATACGCAGTATTTT,CASSSQAGGRDTQYF
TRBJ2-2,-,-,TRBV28,TGTGCGAGCAGTTTTCTATCAACCGGGGAGCTGTTTTTT,CASSFLSTGELFF
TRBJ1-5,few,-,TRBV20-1,TGCAGTGCTAGCTTATATCAGCCCCAGCATTTT,CSASLYQPQHF
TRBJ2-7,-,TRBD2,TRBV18,TGTGCCAGCTCACCAATGGCTAGCGGGGGTTTTCCGAGCTCCTACGAGCAGTACTTC,CASSPMASGGFPSSYEQYF
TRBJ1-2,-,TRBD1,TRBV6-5,TGTGCCAGCAGGCGGGACAGGGCGCCTAACTATGGCTACACCTTC,CASRRDRAPNYGYTF
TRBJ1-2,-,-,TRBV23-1,TGCGCCAGCAGTCCAAAATACAGGGGCTACACCTTC,CASSPKYRGYTF
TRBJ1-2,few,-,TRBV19,TGTGCCAGTAGTGAACAGGGCCATGGCTACACCTTC,CASSEQGHGYTF
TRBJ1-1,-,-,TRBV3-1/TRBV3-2,TGTGCCAGCAGCCCGTCTGGAGGGAACACTGAAGCTTTCTTT,CASSPSGGNTEAFF
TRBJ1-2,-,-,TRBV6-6,TGTGCCAGCACTGCAGGGCAGATACGTAACTATGGCTACACCTTC,CASTAGQIRNYGYTF